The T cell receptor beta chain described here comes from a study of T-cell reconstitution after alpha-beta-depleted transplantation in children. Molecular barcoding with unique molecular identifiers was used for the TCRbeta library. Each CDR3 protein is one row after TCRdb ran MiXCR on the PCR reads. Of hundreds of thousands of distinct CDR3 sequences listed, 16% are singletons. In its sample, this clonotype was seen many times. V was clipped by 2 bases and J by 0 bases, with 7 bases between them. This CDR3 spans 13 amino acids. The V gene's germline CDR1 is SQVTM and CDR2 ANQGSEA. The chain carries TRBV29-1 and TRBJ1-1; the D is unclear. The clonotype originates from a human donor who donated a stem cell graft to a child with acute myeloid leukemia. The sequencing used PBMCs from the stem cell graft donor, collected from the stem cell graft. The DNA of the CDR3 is TGCAGCGTTGAATTGGGAATGAACACTGAAGCTTTCTTT. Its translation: CSVELGMNTEAFF. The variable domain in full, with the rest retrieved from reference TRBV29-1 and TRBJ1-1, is SAVISQKPSRDICQRGTSLTIQCQVDSQVTMMFWYRQQPGQSLTLIATANQGSEATYESGFVIDKFPISRPNLTFSTLTVSNMSPEDSSIYLCSVELGMNTEAFFGQGTRLTVV.